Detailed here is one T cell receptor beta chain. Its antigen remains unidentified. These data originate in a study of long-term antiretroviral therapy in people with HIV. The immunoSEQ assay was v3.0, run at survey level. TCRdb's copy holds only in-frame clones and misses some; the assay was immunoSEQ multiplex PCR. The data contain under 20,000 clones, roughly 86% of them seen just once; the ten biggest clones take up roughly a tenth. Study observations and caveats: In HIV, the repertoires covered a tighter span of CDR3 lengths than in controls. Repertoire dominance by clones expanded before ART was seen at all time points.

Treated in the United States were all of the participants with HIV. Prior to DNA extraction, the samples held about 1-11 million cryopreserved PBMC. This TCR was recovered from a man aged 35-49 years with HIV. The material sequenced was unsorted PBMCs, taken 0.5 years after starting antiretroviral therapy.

CDR3 bases: TGCGCCAGCAGTGATGGGGACGAGCAGTACTTC. Amino acid sequence: CASSDGDEQYF. This rearrangement joins TRBV10-2 to TRBJ2-7; D is ambiguous. The germline gives CDR1 WSHSY, CDR2 SAAADI. The CDR3 extends over 11 amino acids. The germline V and J ends were trimmed by 3 bases and 5 bases, with 5 bases remaining between them.